The entry that follows covers one TCR beta chain sequence. As handled by the study authors: Estimated nucleated cell counts came from reference gene primer amplification. The method was immunoSEQ multiplex PCR; TCRdb's version includes in-frame clones alone and lacks a portion of them. Clone size and the V and J calls come from that table; the DNA yielded D and trimming. The data show fewer than 40,000 clones, 89% seen once. The sample comes from a study of blood T cell repertoires in COVID-19. Whole-study context: The samples span acute and convalescent COVID-19 from the United States, Italy and Spain. Sample material is recorded as cDNA or gDNA derived from T cells, B-cell-depleted T cells, or PBMCs.

Per the germline V gene, CDR1 is DFQATT and CDR2 is SNEGSKA (reference sequence). Trimming took off 3 bases at V and 2 bases at J, with 8 bases between the two ends. This CDR3 has 13 residues. What was sequenced was peripheral blood. This clonotype originated in a man aged 80 or over with acute or convalescent COVID-19. The J gene is TRBJ1-5, the V gene TRBV20-1; maybe TRBD1 (5 bases). CDR3 bases: TGCAGTGCTAGTCGGGGGGGCAATCAGCCCCAGCATTTT. It yields the protein CSASRGGNQPQHF.